This T cell receptor beta chain derives from a study of CD8 T cells in Susac syndrome. When the RNA was reverse transcribed, random hexamers were used with an input of roughly 0.5 to 1 ug. TCRdb reanalysed the immunoSEQ multiplex PCR reads using MiXCR and keeps one entry per CDR3 protein. The sample has about 150,000 distinct CDR3 sequences; approximately 96% are singletons. Germline V lookup: CDR1 LGHNA, CDR2 YNFKEQ. The CDR3 consists of 15 residues. V lost 0 bases and J lost 10; bases outside the gene matches: 6. Sequencing was carried out using CD4+ T cells from PBMCs. This clonotype was obtained from a human donor with Susac syndrome. The chain uses TRBV4-2 and TRBJ1-4; 9 bases map to TRBD1. The chain's CDR3 is CASSQDPGQGGKLFF. CDR3 bases: TGTGCCAGCAGCCAAGACCCGGGACAGGGAGGAAAACTGTTTTTT.